The next 9 T cell receptor beta chains were all read from a single sample in a study of blood T cell repertoires in COVID-19. Libraries were prepared by immunoSEQ multiplex PCR; TCRdb keeps only in-frame clonotypes and omits some of them. The sample has 200,000 to 300,000 clones; more than 65% are singletons. The sample taken for sequencing was peripheral blood. Receptor source: a man aged 35 to 55 who had recovered from COVID-19.

The gene calls are TRBV9 and TRBJ2-1; 8 positions match TRBD2. The CDR3 extends over 19 amino acids. With 4 bases clipped from V and 10 bases from J, the junction kept 25 bases outside the gene matches. The germline V gene encodes CDR1 SGDLS and CDR2 YYNGEE. This chain's CDR3 is CASSPRLLAGTFGFGEQFF. In nucleotides, the CDR3 is TGTGCCAGCAGCCCCCGCCTTCTAGCGGGTACGTTCGGATTCGGGGAGCAGTTCTTC.

The genes are TRBV18 and TRBJ2-5, with 7 bases identical to TRBD1. CDR1 is KGHSH, CDR2 LQKENI, per germline. CDR3 length: 15 residues. The J segment lost 3 bases and the V segment lost 3 bases, leaving 7 bases of the junction unmatched. The CDR3 protein is CASSPNLGQKETQYF. The CDR3 region has the DNA TGTGCCAGCTCACCCAATCTGGGACAGAAAGAGACCCAGTACTTC.

V usage is TRBV11-2 and J usage is TRBJ2-1; D might be TRBD2 (6 bases). Germline lookup yields CDR1 SGHAT and CDR2 FQNNGV. Trimming cost V 0 bases and J 3 bases, with 15 bases left between them. CDR3 length equals 17 residues. In DNA form, the CDR3 reads TGTGCCAGCAGCTTAGATTGGGGGACTCCCCGCTACAATGAGCAGTTCTTC. Translating it yields CASSLDWGTPRYNEQFF.

The chain employs TRBV7-2 and TRBJ2-5; possible D gene TRBD1, 6 bases. Trimming stripped 5 bases from V and 5 bases from J, with 12 bases between. Germline CDR1 reads SGHTA; CDR2 reads FQGNSA. The CDR3 is 13 residues long. The CDR3 DNA reads TGTGCCAGCAGCCCACAGGGACGGGAGACCCAGTACTTC. Its translation: CASSPQGRETQYF.

The rearrangement uses TRBV6-5 and TRBJ1-4, with D perhaps TRBD1 (5 bases). The CDR3 extends over 14 amino acids. From germline, CDR1 is MNHEY and CDR2 SVGAGI. Trimming took off 5 bases at V and 1 base at J, with 8 bases between the two ends. In DNA, the CDR3 is TGTGCCAGCAGTACAGGCGGAACTAATGAAAAACTGTTTTTT. It is translated as CASSTGGTNEKLFF.

The gene calls are TRBV21-1 and TRBJ1-1. TRBV21-1 counts as a pseudogene. The CDR3 extends over 19 amino acids. CDR3 protein: CASSKSPGTTKRRRTEAFF. The CDR3 DNA sequence: TGTGCCAGCAGCAAGTCCCCCGGGACTACTAAACGTCGTAGGACTGAAGCTTTCTTT.

This chain connects TRBV6-2 or TRBV6-3 to TRBJ1-2, with a weak D call TRBD1 (6 bases). Trimming stripped 2 bases from V and 2 bases from J, with 15 bases between. Per germline, CDR1 MNHEY and CDR2 SVGEGT. The CDR3 has 16 residues. Here the CDR3 DNA reads TGTGCCAGCAGTTACCGCCCCGGACAGCGAAACTATGGCTACACCTTC. As protein: CASSYRPGQRNYGYTF.

CDR3 protein: CASSYSDRSYEQYF. The CDR3, as DNA: TGTGCCAGCAGTTATTCGGACAGATCCTACGAGCAGTACTTC. V usage is TRBV6-6 and J usage is TRBJ2-7; weak D call: TRBD1 (6 bases). Per the germline V gene, CDR1 is MNHNY and CDR2 is SVGAGI (reference sequence). The CDR3 loop spans 14 amino acids. The V end lost 3 bases, the J end lost 1 base, and 10 bases lay between the germline ends.

This clone was detected only once. The chain has TRBV6-5 and TRBJ2-5; tentative D call: TRBD2 (6 bases). The V end lost 0 bases, the J end lost 4 bases, and 12 bases lay between the germline ends. The CDR3 covers 15 residues. Germline CDR1 and CDR2: MNHEY and SVGAGI. CDR3 in amino acids: CASSYSSGRGETQYF. The CDR3 bases are TGTGCCAGCAGTTACTCATCGGGGCGGGGAGAGACCCAGTACTTC.